This T cell receptor beta chain was observed in a study of blood T cell repertoires in COVID-19. Study context: Material from acute and convalescent COVID-19 was sourced from the United States, Italy and Spain. The analysed material was cDNA or gDNA that came from T cells, B-cell-depleted T cells, or PBMCs.

From germline, CDR1 is SGHAT and CDR2 FQNNGV. The CDR3 spans 13 residues. Trimming left V 5 bases short and J 1 base short, with 8 bases between. Under the authors' procedure: Cell counts per sample came from amplifying reference gene primers. Produced via immunoSEQ multiplex PCR; TCRdb's table is partial and in-frame only. V, J and clone size are taken as reported in that table, and D and trimming were inferred from the DNA itself. This sample carries about 26,000 clones, about 85% of them seen once, and the ten largest clones take 45% to 55%. The clonotype was recovered from a man aged 45-65 years with active or convalescent COVID-19. The chain carries TRBV11-2 and TRBJ1-1, with no clear D. Sequencing was carried out using peripheral blood. The CDR3 coding sequence is TGTGCCAGCAGCCTGACAAAGAACACTGAAGCTTTCTTT. This gives the protein CASSLTKNTEAFF.